These 26 T cell receptor beta chains were sequenced from one sample in a study of T cells in Graves' hyperthyroidism and ophthalmopathy. It was RNA transcripts that yielded the amplified TCR beta CDR3 regions. When the TCR CDR3 underwent first-round RT-PCR, the HTBI primer set was used. TCRdb reprocessed the multiplex PCR reads via MiXCR and lists one record per CDR3 protein. The profile shows around 610,000 distinct CDR3 sequences, over 12% of them singletons. The specimen sequenced was blood. Source of these receptors: a woman aged 40 to 50 with Graves' ophthalmopathy.

The chain has TRBV6-5 and TRBJ1-1, with a weak D call TRBD1 (6 bases). V was shortened by 4 bases and J by 5 bases, with 14 bases between the two germline ends. The V gene's germline CDR1 is MNHEY and CDR2 SVGAGI. This CDR3 region has 14 residues. As DNA, the CDR3 is TGTGCCAGCAGTTTTCGGGGGGCGAGAACTGAAGCTTTCTTT. Translating gives CASSFRGARTEAFF.

This clonotype was counted many times. This chain links TRBV11-2 with TRBJ2-7; D is perhaps TRBD2 (7 bases). The CDR3 has 19 residues. CDR1 is SGHAT, CDR2 FQNNGV, per germline. V was trimmed by 5 bases and J by 1 base, leaving 27 bases between them. The CDR3 loop reads CASSPRGGRGKGASYEQYF. In nucleotides, the CDR3 is TGTGCCAGCAGCCCCCGGGGAGGGAGGGGGAAAGGGGCATCCTACGAGCAGTACTTC.

The chain links TRBV6-5 to TRBJ2-5, with a tentative D call TRBD2 (5 bases). V was clipped by 0 bases and J by 1 base, with 18 bases between them. There are 18 residues in the CDR3. Germline CDR1 and CDR2: MNHEY and SVGAGI. CDR3 nucleotide sequence: TGTGCCAGCAGTTACTCGATAGGCCCAGCGGAAATCCAAGAGACCCAGTACTTC. Translation: CASSYSIGPAEIQETQYF.

This clonotype has at least ten counts. The chain joins TRBV20-1 to TRBJ2-2; 7 positions agree with TRBD1. The CDR3 runs to 16 residues. In germline, CDR1 is DFQATT, CDR2 SNEGSKA (reference sequence). The J segment lost 7 bases and the V segment lost 0 bases, leaving 11 bases of the junction unmatched. CDR3 sequence reads: CSARDTGRGRSGELFF. CDR3 nucleotide sequence: TGCAGTGCTAGAGATACCGGCAGGGGGAGAAGCGGGGAGCTGTTTTTT.

The V gene is TRBV28, the J gene TRBJ2-7; TRBD2 is a possible D gene (5 bases). CDR1 MDHEN and CDR2 SYDVKM come from the germline V gene. The V and J ends lost 3 bases and 5 bases respectively, with 26 bases between them. This CDR3 has 18 residues. The CDR3 sequence is CASSFHFSGNPRPHEQYF. The CDR3 DNA is TGTGCCAGCAGTTTTCATTTTTCGGGAAACCCCCGACCCCACGAGCAGTACTTC.

CDR3 DNA sequence: TGCGCCAGCAGCTTGTTATCCCGGATACGGTCGAACAATGAGCAGTTCTTC. Residues: CASSLLSRIRSNNEQFF. This chain connects TRBV5-1 to TRBJ2-1; D remains ambiguous. The germline V gene has CDR1 SGHRS and CDR2 YFSETQ. The CDR3 contains 17 residues. The ends were cut back, 1 base at V and 5 bases at J, with 19 bases in the middle. The entire variable domain, with the rest obtained from reference TRBV5-1 and TRBJ2-1, is as follows: KAGVTQTPRYLIKTRGQQVTLSCSPISGHRSVSWYQQTPGQGLQFLFEYFSETQRNKGNFPGRFSGRQFSNSRSEMNVSTLELGDSALYLCASSLLSRIRSNNEQFFGPGTRLTVL.

The rearrangement links TRBV12-3 or TRBV12-4 to TRBJ2-7; 8 positions agree with TRBD2. CDR3 length equals 16 residues. J was trimmed by 0 bases and V by 5 bases; bases with no gene match: 9. In DNA, the CDR3 is TGTGCCAGCAGTCGCCACCCTAGCGGGCTCTCCTACGAGCAGTACTTC. This translates into CASSRHPSGLSYEQYF.

This clonotype was seen repeatedly, ten times or more. The CDR3 DNA reads TGTGCCAGCAGCACCCCCGGGAACCAAGAGACCCAGTACTTC. Translation gives CASSTPGNQETQYF. This rearrangement joins TRBV11-2 to TRBJ2-5, with D maybe TRBD2 (5 bases). V was pared by 5 bases and J by 0 bases, with 10 bases between. The CDR3 length is 14 residues. Per the germline V gene, CDR1 is SGHAT and CDR2 is FQNNGV.

This clonotype was detected ten times or more. The V gene is TRBV5-6, the J gene TRBJ2-4; the D gene could be TRBD1 or TRBD2 (5 bases each). Germline CDR1 SGHDT, CDR2 YYEEEE. V was trimmed by 0 bases and J by 10 bases, leaving 14 bases between them. This CDR3 spans 14 amino acids. The CDR3 DNA is TGTGCCAGCAGCTTGGATGGGACGGCACAGATTCAGTACTTC. It encodes CASSLDGTAQIQYF.

The rearrangement uses TRBV12-5 and TRBJ2-7; D not resolved. With 1 base removed from V and 3 bases from J, the gap between germline ends came to 7 bases. This CDR3 region has 13 residues. Per the germline V gene, CDR1 is LGHNT and CDR2 is FRNRAP. CDR3 DNA: TGTGCTAGTGGTTTGGGGATCAACTACGAGCAGTACTTC. Its protein is CASGLGINYEQYF.

This clonotype has at least ten counts. V gene TRBV7-2 combines with J gene TRBJ1-2, with 9 bases aligning to TRBD1. Germline V gene data show CDR1 as SGHTA and CDR2 as FQGNSA. After removal of 3 bases from V and 1 base from J, the junction contained 3 bases not matched to a gene. This CDR3 is built from 15 residues. The CDR3, as DNA: TGTGCCAGCAGCTTCCGGGACAGGGATAACTATGGCTACACCTTC. Translation gives CASSFRDRDNYGYTF.

In this sample, this clonotype turned up many times. V and J are TRBV5-6 and TRBJ2-7; D perhaps matches TRBD2 (6 bases). CDR1 SGHDT and CDR2 YYEEEE come from the germline V gene. V gave up 4 bases and J gave up 7 bases, with 18 bases separating them. This CDR3 has 14 residues. CDR3 DNA: TGTGCCAGCAGCCGTGACGAGACGGCGGGAGAGCAGTACTTC. It is translated as CASSRDETAGEQYF.

This chain links TRBV12-3 or TRBV12-4 with TRBJ2-3; 10 bases are shared with TRBD1. V lost 5 bases, J lost 2 bases, and 4 bases stayed unmatched. The CDR3 consists of 15 residues. CDR3 loop: CASSKTGGSTDTQYF. The DNA for the CDR3 is TGTGCCAGCAGTAAGACAGGGGGCTCCACAGATACGCAGTATTTT.

This clonotype was counted ten times or more. The chain couples TRBV11-1 to TRBJ2-4, with 9 positions matching TRBD2. The CDR3 consists of 16 residues. The junction had 6 bases not matched to a gene; V was cut back by 5 bases and J by 1 base. Germline V CDR1 and CDR2: SGHAT, FQDESV (reference sequence). CDR3 DNA sequence: TGTGCCAGCAGCCCGTATGCGGGAGGGGCCAAAAACATTCAGTACTTC. Translation gives CASSPYAGGAKNIQYF.

The chain carries TRBV7-2 and TRBJ1-2; weak D call: TRBD1 (6 bases). V lost 5 bases to trimming and J lost 6 bases, with 13 bases between them. The CDR3 has 13 residues. Germline V gene sequence: CDR1 SGHTA, CDR2 FQGNSA. The CDR3 DNA is TGTGCCAGCAGCCGGGGGAGGGGGAATGGCTACACCTTC. This sequence encodes CASSRGRGNGYTF.

Many counts were recorded for this clonotype. This chain links TRBV11-2 with TRBJ1-1; possible D gene TRBD1, 5 bases. The CDR3 contains 14 residues. From germline, CDR1 is SGHAT and CDR2 FQNNGV. Trimming took 5 bases from V and 2 from J, leaving 12 bases between them. The CDR3 DNA reads TGTGCCAGCAGCGGGGGACGGATTAACACTGAAGCTTTCTTT. Its translation: CASSGGRINTEAFF.

This clonotype was observed a few times. The rearrangement joins TRBV6-1 to TRBJ2-7; 8 positions match TRBD1. Per the germline V gene, CDR1 is MNHNS and CDR2 is SASEGT. CDR3 length equals 15 residues. V shed 6 bases, J shed 1 base, and the junction held 8 bases outside the gene matches. The CDR3 here is CASRSGQGRSYEQYF. The CDR3, as DNA: TGTGCCAGCAGGTCCGGACAGGGTAGATCCTACGAGCAGTACTTC.

Comment on this clonotype: At one end the junction does not follow the germline gene, possibly because of a read error. V is TRBV11-3 and J is TRBJ1-1; D unclear. Germline-derived CDR1 and CDR2 are SGHNT and YENEEA. CDR3 size: 15 residues. The CDR3 nucleotides are TGTGCCAGCAGCCTAGACCATACCTCACGAGTAGGAGCTTTCTTT. Its protein product is CASSLDHTSRVGAFF.

This clonotype was recorded at least ten times. The chain uses TRBV6-5 and TRBJ2-7, with 7 bases fitting TRBD1. After removal of 8 bases from V and 3 bases from J, the junction contained 10 bases not matched to a gene. The CDR3 spans 14 residues. Germline-derived CDR1 and CDR2 are MNHEY and SVGAGI. The CDR3 DNA sequence: TGTGCCAGCCTACGCCGGGACAGCGGCTACGAGCAGTACTTC. Translated, it gives CASLRRDSGYEQYF.

The table lists this clonotype with many counts. V gene TRBV6-2 or TRBV6-3 combines with J gene TRBJ1-2; D call uncertain. The V gene lost 2 bases and the J gene lost 0 bases, with 4 bases spanning the gap. The CDR3 runs 13 residues. Germline assignment: CDR1 MNHEY and CDR2 SVGEGT. The CDR3 protein is CASSYLANYGYTF. The DNA of the CDR3 is TGTGCCAGCAGTTACCTAGCTAACTATGGCTACACCTTC.

There are many counts of this clonotype. V and J are TRBV4-1 and TRBJ2-7; D gene uncertain. This CDR3 has 14 residues. CDR1 is MGHRA and CDR2 is YSYEKL in the germline V gene. V lost 1 base and J 4 bases, leaving 11 bases between the germline ends. The CDR3 spells CASSQVLGRYEQYF. CDR3 sequence (DNA): TGCGCCAGCAGCCAAGTTTTAGGGCGGTACGAGCAGTACTTC.

The rearrangement uses TRBV11-2 and TRBJ2-3; no firm D call. V gave up 3 bases and J gave up 1 base, with 8 bases separating them. Germline V lookup: CDR1 SGHAT, CDR2 FQNNGV. CDR3 length equals 14 residues. This CDR3 is CASSFRPGTDTQYF. CDR3 DNA: TGTGCCAGCAGCTTTAGGCCGGGCACAGATACGCAGTATTTT.

This clonotype was recorded many times. This rearrangement joins TRBV6-1 to TRBJ2-5; D is undetermined. This CDR3 comprises 10 residues. The V gene lost 10 bases and the J gene lost 5 bases, with 8 bases spanning the gap. CDR1 MNHNS and CDR2 SASEGT come from the germline V gene. CDR3 amino acids: CANAKETQYF. The CDR3 DNA follows: TGTGCCAACGCCAAGGAGACCCAGTACTTC.

This clonotype was picked up a small number of times. The CDR3: CASSGMGLAGAYEQYF. The CDR3 nucleotides read TGTGCCAGTAGTGGGATGGGACTAGCGGGAGCTTATGAGCAGTACTTC. This chain links TRBV19 with TRBJ2-7; 14 bases line up with TRBD2. CDR3 length: 16 amino acids. In germline, CDR1 is LNHDA, CDR2 SQIVND (reference sequence). V lost 5 bases and J lost 7; bases outside the gene matches: 10.

This clonotype was observed at least ten times. The chain is built from TRBV5-5 and TRBJ1-5, with D unresolved. V gave up 0 bases and J gave up 2 bases, with 12 bases separating them. CDR3 length equals 16 residues. Per germline, CDR1 SGHKS and CDR2 YYEKEE (reference sequence). The CDR3 DNA reads TGTGCCAGCAGCTTGGGTGCCCCGGGTGGCAATCAGCCCCAGCATTTT. It is translated as CASSLGAPGGNQPQHF.

The rearrangement uses TRBV20-1 and TRBJ2-2; TRBD1 matches 7 bases. V was pared by 7 bases and J by 2 bases, with 7 bases of the junction left unmatched. The CDR3 runs 14 residues. Germline-derived CDR1 and CDR2 are DFQATT and SNEGSKA (reference sequence). For the CDR3, the DNA is TGCAGTGGGAAGAGGGACAGCAACACCGGGGAGCTGTTTTTT. Its protein product is CSGKRDSNTGELFF.